Listed below are T cell receptor beta chains from one sample, sequenced in a study of blood T cell repertoires in COVID-19. Sequenced by immunoSEQ multiplex PCR; TCRdb stores in-frame clones only, minus some. The data contain hundreds of thousands of clones, roughly 90% of them seen just once; the ten biggest clones take up over 1.3%. Sequencing was performed on peripheral blood. The receptors derive from a woman under 40 with active or convalescent COVID-19. CDR3s include the opening cysteine and the closing phenylalanine or tryptophan. The D gene is left open where the match is weak. Size values are once, few and many counts, or a class for expanded clones, and some rows have none.

V: TRBV10-1
J: TRBJ2-7
D: -
size: -
DNA: TGCGCCAGCAGTGAGGCATCTTACAGGTACCGCGACGAGCAGTACTTC
CDR3: CASSEASYRYRDEQYF

V: TRBV18
J: TRBJ2-2
D: TRBD2
size: -
DNA: TGTGCCAGCTCACCCAACTGGCGAGCGGGAGGGACGACCGGGGAGCTGTTTTTT
CDR3: CASSPNWRAGGTTGELFF

V: TRBV7-8
J: TRBJ1-5
D: TRBD1
size: -
DNA: TGTGCCAGCAGCTTGGGGGCCGTGCCAGGGGGCCCCAATCAGCCCCAGCATTTT
CDR3: CASSLGAVPGGPNQPQHF

V: TRBV4-1
J: TRBJ1-6
D: TRBD1
size: -
DNA: TGCGCCAGCAGCCCGACAGGGGGTAATTCACCCCTCCACTTT
CDR3: CASSPTGGNSPLHF

V: TRBV18
J: TRBJ1-1
D: -
size: -
DNA: TGTGCCAGCTCACCCACTTCTAGCAAACACACTGAAGCTTTCTTT
CDR3: CASSPTSSKHTEAFF

V: TRBV15
J: TRBJ2-3
D: TRBD2
size: once
DNA: TGTGCCACCAGCAGAGTTTCCGGGACTAGCGGGTCCCCCACAGATACGCAGTATTTT
CDR3: CATSRVSGTSGSPTDTQYF

V: TRBV27
J: TRBJ1-1
D: -
size: -
DNA: TGTGCCAGCAGGGGGGGACTTATGAACACTGAAGCTTTCTTT
CDR3: CASRGGLMNTEAFF

V: TRBV2
J: TRBJ2-3
D: TRBD2
size: -
DNA: TGTGCCAGCAGTGACCTGCAGCTAGCGGGGGGCAGCACAGATACGCAGTATTTT
CDR3: CASSDLQLAGGSTDTQYF

V: TRBV29-1
J: TRBJ1-1
D: TRBD1
size: -
DNA: TGCAGCGTTGTTGGGGGTGGACAGGCCCAGAACACTGAAGCTTTCTTT
CDR3: CSVVGGGQAQNTEAFF

V: TRBV6-5
J: TRBJ1-2
D: TRBD1
size: -
DNA: TGTGCCAGTAGACCGGGACAGGTGATAGGCTACACCTTC
CDR3: CASRPGQVIGYTF

V: TRBV18
J: TRBJ2-1
D: -
size: -
DNA: TGTGCCAGCTCAAAAGACCTAGCCTCGACCTACAATGAGCAGTTCTTC
CDR3: CASSKDLASTYNEQFF

V: TRBV2
J: TRBJ2-1
D: TRBD2
size: few
DNA: TGTGCCAGCAGAGCCGGGACTAGCGGTTACAATGAGCAGTTCTTC
CDR3: CASRAGTSGYNEQFF

V: TRBV3-1/TRBV3-2
J: TRBJ2-3
D: -
size: once
DNA: TGTGCCAGCACTCCGGGACCCTCAGGGGCAGATACGCAGTATTTT
CDR3: CASTPGPSGADTQYF

V: TRBV2
J: TRBJ2-1
D: TRBD2
size: -
DNA: TGTGCCAGCAGTGAAACTAGCGGGGGGGATTACTACAATGAGCAGTTCTTC
CDR3: CASSETSGGDYYNEQFF

V: TRBV10-3
J: TRBJ2-1
D: TRBD2
size: -
DNA: TGTGCCATCAGCCCTAGCGGGAGGGCCCCCAATGAGCAGTTCTTC
CDR3: CAISPSGRAPNEQFF

V: TRBV7-9
J: TRBJ2-3
D: -
size: -
DNA: TGTGCCAGCAGCTTAGGAGAGGTCCTCGACACAGATACGCAGTATTTT
CDR3: CASSLGEVLDTDTQYF

V: TRBV7-9
J: TRBJ1-1
D: -
size: few
DNA: TGTGCCAGCAGCTCAACAGTGAACACTGAAGCTTTCTTT
CDR3: CASSSTVNTEAFF

V: TRBV2
J: TRBJ2-1
D: TRBD2
size: -
DNA: TGTGCCAGCAGGGGTAGCGGGAGCTCCTACAATGAGCAGTTCTTC
CDR3: CASRGSGSSYNEQFF

V: TRBV30
J: TRBJ1-2
D: -
size: -
DNA: TGTGCCTGGTTTTACGGAGCAAACTATGGCTATACCTTC
CDR3: CAWFYGANYGYTF

V: TRBV11-2
J: TRBJ2-3
D: TRBD1
size: -
DNA: TGTGCCAGCAGCGAATGGGGACAGGGAAGGGACAGAGATACGCAGTATTTT
CDR3: CASSEWGQGRDRDTQYF

V: TRBV25-1
J: TRBJ1-2
D: -
size: -
DNA: TGTGCCAGCGGGCCGACGGGGAACATTCACACCTTC
CDR3: CASGPTGNIHTF

V: TRBV6-6
J: TRBJ1-5
D: -
size: -
DNA: TGTGCCAGCAGTTACTCGGAGGGGAATCAGCCCCAGCATTTT
CDR3: CASSYSEGNQPQHF

V: TRBV6-4
J: TRBJ1-1
D: -
size: -
DNA: TGTGCCAGCAGTAATACACCGGAGGACACTGAAGCTTTCTTT
CDR3: CASSNTPEDTEAFF

V: TRBV7-2
J: TRBJ1-1
D: -
size: -
DNA: TGTGCCAGCAGCTTAAGTCGGGTCAACACTGAAGCTTTCTTT
CDR3: CASSLSRVNTEAFF

V: TRBV5-4
J: TRBJ1-2
D: TRBD1
size: -
DNA: TGTGCCAGCAGACCGACAGGGTTCTATGGCTACACCTTC
CDR3: CASRPTGFYGYTF

V: TRBV7-8
J: TRBJ2-1
D: TRBD2
size: -
DNA: TGTGCCAGCAGCTTAGCTGGGCTAGCGGGCAATGAGCAGTTCTTC
CDR3: CASSLAGLAGNEQFF

V: TRBV5-5
J: TRBJ2-7
D: -
size: -
DNA: TGTGCCAGCAGCGTGGAGGGGGTCTACGAGCAGTACTTC
CDR3: CASSVEGVYEQYF

V: TRBV5-1
J: TRBJ1-2
D: -
size: -
DNA: TGCGCCAGCAGCTTGGACGGGAACTATGGCTACACCTTC
CDR3: CASSLDGNYGYTF

V: TRBV18
J: TRBJ2-2
D: -
size: -
DNA: TGTGCCAGCTCACCACCGGTACAGTACACCGGGGAGCTGTTTTTT
CDR3: CASSPPVQYTGELFF

V: TRBV2
J: TRBJ2-7
D: TRBD1
size: -
DNA: TGTGCCAGCAGAAAGGGGGACAGTACCTACGAGCAGTACTTC
CDR3: CASRKGDSTYEQYF

V: TRBV27
J: TRBJ2-6
D: TRBD1
size: -
DNA: TGTGCCAGCAGTCTTGGGACAGGGGGGACTGGGGCCAACGTCCTGACTTTC
CDR3: CASSLGTGGTGANVLTF

V: TRBV4-1
J: TRBJ2-2
D: -
size: -
DNA: TGCGCCAGCAGCCAAGGGGCGGGGACCGGGGAGCTGTTTTTT
CDR3: CASSQGAGTGELFF

V: TRBV5-1
J: TRBJ2-7
D: -
size: -
DNA: TGCGCCAGCAGCTCGGAGGTGGACAGCTACTCCTACGAGCAGTACTTC
CDR3: CASSSEVDSYSYEQYF

V: TRBV9
J: TRBJ1-4
D: -
size: -
DNA: TGTGCCAGCAGCGGGCCGGACAGCTTTGAAAAACTGTTTTTT
CDR3: CASSGPDSFEKLFF

V: TRBV7-6
J: TRBJ1-6
D: -
size: -
DNA: TGTGCCAGCAGCTTAAATACGGAGTTCTCCTATAATTCACCCCTCCACTTT
CDR3: CASSLNTEFSYNSPLHF

V: TRBV3-1/TRBV3-2
J: TRBJ1-1
D: -
size: -
DNA: TGTGCCAGCAGCCAAGGGACTGCCACTGAAGCTTTCTTT
CDR3: CASSQGTATEAFF

V: TRBV5-4
J: TRBJ1-1
D: TRBD1
size: -
DNA: TGTGCCAGCAGCTTGGTGGACAGGGAAGCTTTCTTT
CDR3: CASSLVDREAFF